Below, 5 T cell receptor beta chains from the same sample are listed, as sequenced in a study of T cell responses to AZD1222 COVID-19 vaccine. TCRdb's table, derived via immunoSEQ multiplex PCR, lists solely in-frame clones and lacks some. Of some 150,000 clones listed, about 90% were seen once; the top ten hold 4.4%. The sequenced sample was peripheral blood, obtained on day 0 of MenACWY control vaccination. These receptors all come from an adult in good health.

This sequence joins TRBV7-8 and TRBJ2-3; 9 bases map to TRBD2. In germline, CDR1 is SGHVS, CDR2 FQNEAQ. This CDR3 spans 16 amino acids. The ends lost 6 bases at V and 5 bases at J; junction bases unmatched: 12. The CDR3 is CASSREPGLALDTQYF. The CDR3 nucleotides read TGTGCCAGCAGTCGAGAGCCGGGACTAGCCCTAGATACGCAGTATTTT.

The J gene is TRBJ2-7, the V gene TRBV19, with 8 bases aligning to TRBD1. Germline V CDR1 and CDR2: LNHDA, SQIVND (reference sequence). The CDR3 runs to 16 residues. J lost 7 bases, V lost 7 bases, and 18 bases had no gene match. This chain's CDR3 is CASNWTGTLRWGEQYF. CDR3 bases: TGTGCCAGTAACTGGACAGGGACTCTGAGATGGGGGGAGCAGTACTTC.

V is TRBV7-3 and J is TRBJ2-5; D is ambiguous. The CDR3 covers 13 residues. V shed 2 bases and J shed 5 bases, with 9 bases lying between them. CDR1 and CDR2 (germline): SGHTA, FQGTGA. The CDR3 is CASSLQKFETQYF. In DNA form, the CDR3 reads TGTGCCAGCAGCTTACAGAAGTTTGAGACCCAGTACTTC.

Only a few counts were recorded for this clone. The V gene is TRBV9, the J gene TRBJ2-7; the match to TRBD2 covers 7 bases. The CDR3 is made up of 16 amino acids. V was pared by 0 bases and J by 0 bases, with 6 bases of the junction left unmatched. The germline V gene has CDR1 SGDLS and CDR2 YYNGEE. In DNA form, the CDR3 reads TGTGCCAGCAGCGTAGGTCTGGCGGGGGACTCCTACGAGCAGTACTTC. This sequence encodes CASSVGLAGDSYEQYF.

The chain carries TRBV10-3 and TRBJ1-6, with D possibly TRBD1 on 5 matching bases. CDR1 and CDR2 from the germline V gene are ENHRY and SYGVKD. The V end was cut by 6 bases, the J end by 10 bases, with 25 bases between. The CDR3 has 17 residues. The CDR3 DNA reads TGTGCCATCAGCCTCCCCCCAGGCGGGACGTCCAACTCACCCCTCCACTTT. Translation gives CAISLPPGGTSNSPLHF.